This entry lists 25 T cell receptor beta chains sequenced from one sample in a study of control samples from healthy donors and cancer patients. Clones were read by immunoSEQ multiplex PCR, and TCRdb kept only the in-frame ones, dropping some. The sample has about 89,000 clones, approximately 81% seen once; the top ten hold over 2%. The sample consisted of blood. The receptors come from a woman aged 35 to 49 in good health.

The chain recombines TRBV18 with TRBJ2-1; 7 bases fit TRBD2. The CDR3 consists of 13 residues. Germline values: CDR1 KGHSH, CDR2 LQKENI. After removal of 1 base from V and 7 bases from J, the junction contained 1 base not matched to a gene. CDR3 sequence reads: CASSPRGGNEQFF. The CDR3 nucleotides are TGTGCCAGCTCACCACGGGGAGGGAATGAGCAGTTCTTC.

This clone was detected only a few times. V gene TRBV29-1 combines with J gene TRBJ1-1, with 8 bases that match TRBD1. CDR3 size: 17 residues. Germline V gene data show CDR1 as SQVTM and CDR2 as ANQGSEA. J was trimmed by 0 bases and V by 3 bases; bases with no gene match: 12. In DNA form, the CDR3 reads TGCAGCGTTGACCACCTCGACAGGGGTATACTGAACACTGAAGCTTTCTTT. As protein: CSVDHLDRGILNTEAFF. Variable domain in full (rest from reference TRBV29-1 and TRBJ1-1): SAVISQKPSRDICQRGTSLTIQCQVDSQVTMMFWYRQQPGQSLTLIATANQGSEATYESGFVIDKFPISRPNLTFSTLTVSNMSPEDSSIYLCSVDHLDRGILNTEAFFGQGTRLTVV.

This clone was observed a single time. V and J are TRBV7-2 and TRBJ2-1; TRBD2 matches at 9 bases. The germline V gene has CDR1 SGHTA and CDR2 FQGNSA. With 1 base clipped from V and 6 bases from J, the junction kept 13 bases outside the gene matches. CDR3 size: 18 residues. The CDR3 protein is CASSLDGRGGSFRNEQFF. In DNA, the CDR3 is TGTGCCAGCAGCTTAGACGGGCGGGGGGGCAGTTTTCGCAATGAGCAGTTCTTC.

V usage is TRBV5-6 and J usage is TRBJ2-3, with D possibly being TRBD2 (5 bases). The CDR3 loop spans 16 amino acids. Germline CDR1 and CDR2: SGHDT and YYEEEE. V was trimmed by 1 base and J by 6 bases, leaving 18 bases between them. The chain's CDR3 is CASSLYSGSGRDTQYF. The CDR3 DNA reads as TGTGCCAGCAGCTTGTATTCGGGCTCGGGAAGGGATACGCAGTATTTT.

This clone came up a few times. V and J are TRBV5-1 and TRBJ2-3; TRBD2 agrees at 8 bases. Losses at the gene ends were 3 bases for V and 4 bases for J; bases not matched to a gene: 13. The CDR3 runs to 17 residues. Germline CDR1 reads SGHRS; CDR2 reads YFSETQ. CDR3 nucleotides: TGCGCCAGCAGCTCACTCCAGACTAGCGTTATCTCAGATACGCAGTATTTT. Amino acid sequence: CASSSLQTSVISDTQYF.

The chain has TRBV11-3 and TRBJ1-3; D is possibly TRBD1 (6 bases). V lost 5 bases and J 0 bases, leaving 11 bases between the germline ends. The CDR3 consists of 15 residues. Germline values: CDR1 SGHNT, CDR2 YENEEA. CDR3 amino acids: CASSTTGLSGNTIYF. The DNA of the CDR3 is TGTGCCAGCAGCACGACAGGTCTCTCTGGAAACACCATATATTTT.

The chain uses TRBV19 and TRBJ2-2; no definite D call. CDR1 LNHDA and CDR2 SQIVND come from the germline V gene (reference sequence). Trimming took 6 bases from V and 6 from J, leaving 11 bases between them. This CDR3 has 13 amino acids. The CDR3 loop is CASSPRVAGELFF. In nucleotides, the CDR3 is TGTGCCAGTAGCCCAAGGGTTGCCGGGGAGCTGTTTTTT.

This clone has more than one count but fewer than ten. This chain links TRBV19 with TRBJ2-1; the match to TRBD1 covers 7 bases. The CDR3 sequence is 15 residues long. The junction had 4 bases not matched to a gene; V was cut back by 1 base and J by 4 bases. Germline lookup yields CDR1 LNHDA and CDR2 SQIVND (reference sequence). The CDR3 DNA follows: TGTGCCAGTAGTATAGGACAGGGCGCTTACAATGAGCAGTTCTTC. Protein product: CASSIGQGAYNEQFF.

The chain uses TRBV7-2 and TRBJ1-1; 7 positions match TRBD1. Germline values: CDR1 SGHTA, CDR2 FQGNSA. The CDR3 totals 15 residues. The J segment lost 11 bases and the V segment lost 3 bases, leaving 15 bases of the junction unmatched. Here the CDR3 DNA reads TGTGCCAGCAGCTTCCGCTCGGGACAGATAGCCGACGCTTTCTTT. It codes for CASSFRSGQIADAFF.

The chain couples TRBV30 to TRBJ1-3; D gene uncertain. Trimming pared 5 bases from V and 4 bases from J, leaving 6 bases between. CDR1 and CDR2 (germline): GTSNPN, SVGIG (reference sequence). The CDR3 extends over 11 amino acids. The chain's CDR3 is CAWGLGNTIYF. CDR3 bases: TGTGCCTGGGGGCTCGGAAACACCATATATTTT.

V is TRBV5-8 and J is TRBJ1-2, with D possibly matching TRBD1 (5 bases). The CDR3 contains 15 residues. Germline V gives CDR1 SGHTS, CDR2 YDEGEE. The V end was cut by 7 bases, the J end by 5 bases, with 21 bases between. CDR3 sequence (DNA): TGTGCCAGCCGGAGACCGGGACGGCGGCTATATGGCTACACCTTC. It translates to CASRRPGRRLYGYTF.

This sequence joins TRBV30 and TRBJ2-6; D not resolved. V was shortened by 4 bases and J by 0 bases, with 10 bases between the two germline ends. The CDR3 covers 15 residues. Germline loops: CDR1 GTSNPN, CDR2 SVGIG (reference sequence). Here the CDR3 DNA reads TGTGCCTGGAATATAGGGTCCTCTGGGGCCAACGTCCTGACTTTC. It translates to CAWNIGSSGANVLTF.

The J gene is TRBJ1-2, the V gene TRBV11-3; 11 nucleotides line up with TRBD1. Germline CDR1 reads SGHNT; CDR2 reads YENEEA. The length of the CDR3 is 16 residues. Trimming cost V 4 bases and J 4 bases; bases outside gene matches: 8. The CDR3 loop is CASSWSGTGGSYGYTF. DNA of the CDR3: TGTGCCAGCAGCTGGTCCGGGACAGGGGGTTCCTATGGCTACACCTTC.

The rearrangement uses TRBV27 and TRBJ1-2, with TRBD1 as a possible D gene (5 bases). The germline V and J ends were trimmed by 2 bases and 5 bases, with 9 bases remaining between them. Germline assignment: CDR1 MNHEY and CDR2 SMNVEV (reference sequence). CDR3 size: 13 residues. The CDR3 coding sequence is TGTGCCAGCAGTTTAAAGGGGCCATATGGCTACACCTTC. It codes for CASSLKGPYGYTF.

This rearrangement joins TRBV25-1 to TRBJ1-6; perhaps TRBD1 as D (5 bases). Germline-derived CDR1 and CDR2 are MGHDK and SYGVNS. CDR3 size: 16 residues. V lost 0 bases and J 7 bases, leaving 13 bases between the germline ends. CDR3 sequence (DNA): TGTGCCAGCAGTGAATACGGGACCTGGGGAAATTCACCCCTCCACTTT. Translated, it gives CASSEYGTWGNSPLHF.

This chain connects TRBV29-1 to TRBJ2-3; D is uncertain. Germline values: CDR1 SQVTM, CDR2 ANQGSEA. The CDR3 consists of 14 residues. Trimming left V 4 bases short and J 2 bases short, with 13 bases between. The CDR3, as DNA: TGCAGCGTTGCTCCAATCAGCCACACAGATACGCAGTATTTT. It translates to CSVAPISHTDTQYF.

The CDR3 DNA follows: TGTGCCAGCAGTTACTCGAGCGCGAGAAAAGCCTACGAGCAGTACTTC. It is translated as CASSYSSARKAYEQYF. V usage is TRBV6-6 and J usage is TRBJ2-7, with D hard to call. Deletions cut 0 bases from V and 2 bases from J, with 14 bases between. CDR1 and CDR2 (germline): MNHNY, SVGAGI (reference sequence). The CDR3 is made up of 16 amino acids.

V gene TRBV19 combines with J gene TRBJ2-1, with D possibly being TRBD2 (6 bases). The CDR3 has 14 amino acids. The germline CDR1 and CDR2 sequences are LNHDA and SQIVND (reference sequence). V was shortened by 2 bases and J by 4 bases, with 9 bases between the two germline ends. Here the CDR3 DNA reads TGTGCCAGTAGTATACCGGGGGAATACAATGAGCAGTTCTTC. This encodes CASSIPGEYNEQFF.

The sample holds a few counts of this clone. The genes are TRBV25-1 and TRBJ1-5; the D gene is possibly TRBD1 (6 bases). CDR3 size: 18 residues. Germline values: CDR1 MGHDK, CDR2 SYGVNS. V lost 4 bases to trimming and J lost 0 bases, with 19 bases between them. The CDR3 DNA reads TGTGCCAGCAGTGGGGGGGGTGGACAGTACTATAGCAATCAGCCCCAGCATTTT. It is translated as CASSGGGGQYYSNQPQHF.

The DNA for the CDR3 is TGCGCCAGCAGCGAGGGACAGGGCGGTGGGAACACTGAAGCTTTCTTT. Its protein is CASSEGQGGGNTEAFF. The rearrangement links TRBV5-1 to TRBJ1-1; 9 bases agree with TRBD1. Unmatched junction bases numbered 8, after V lost 4 bases and J lost 1 base. Germline V gene data show CDR1 as SGHRS and CDR2 as YFSETQ. This CDR3 is 16 amino acids long. Full variable domain (missing parts from reference TRBV5-1 and TRBJ1-1): KAGVTQTPRYLIKTRGQQVTLSCSPISGHRSVSWYQQTPGQGLQFLFEYFSETQRNKGNFPGRFSGRQFSNSRSEMNVSTLELGDSALYLCASSEGQGGGNTEAFFGQGTRLTVV.

The J gene is TRBJ1-2, the V gene TRBV5-1; 8 nucleotides align to TRBD1. Trimming cost V 2 bases and J 6 bases; bases outside gene matches: 3. The CDR3 totals 13 residues. Germline V gene sequence: CDR1 SGHRS, CDR2 YFSETQ. CDR3 in amino acids: CASSLSGGNGYTF. For the CDR3, the DNA is TGCGCCAGCAGCTTATCAGGGGGCAATGGCTACACCTTC.

The chain is built from TRBV3-1 (or the pseudogene TRBV3-2) and TRBJ1-6; the match to TRBD1 covers 8 bases. This CDR3 has 17 residues. Looked up from germline, CDR1 is LGHDT and CDR2 is YNNKEL (reference sequence). Losses at the gene ends were 0 bases for V and 5 bases for J; bases not matched to a gene: 6. The CDR3 here is CASSQETPGGDNSPLHF. In nucleotides, the CDR3 is TGTGCCAGCAGCCAAGAAACGCCAGGGGGCGATAATTCACCCCTCCACTTT.

The sample holds many counts of this clone. CDR3 DNA: TGCAGCGTTCGACAGGACCTTGGCAATAATTCACCCCTCCACTTT. Encoded protein: CSVRQDLGNNSPLHF. This rearrangement joins TRBV29-1 to TRBJ1-6; a possible D gene is TRBD1 (6 bases). There are 15 residues in the CDR3. Germline CDR1 and CDR2: SQVTM and ANQGSEA. The germline V and J ends were trimmed by 5 bases and 5 bases, with 16 bases remaining between them. The whole variable domain, remainder taken from reference TRBV29-1 and TRBJ1-6, is SAVISQKPSRDICQRGTSLTIQCQVDSQVTMMFWYRQQPGQSLTLIATANQGSEATYESGFVIDKFPISRPNLTFSTLTVSNMSPEDSSIYLCSVRQDLGNNSPLHFGNGTRLTVT.

J is TRBJ2-1 and V is TRBV9, with D perhaps TRBD2 (5 bases). This CDR3 has 14 amino acids. Germline-derived CDR1 and CDR2 are SGDLS and YYNGEE. Between the trimmed V and J ends, which lost 0 bases and 6 bases, there was a span of 10 bases. DNA of the CDR3: TGTGCCAGCAGCGTAGGACTGAGGGTCAATGAGCAGTTCTTC. This gives the protein CASSVGLRVNEQFF.

The chain couples TRBV30 to TRBJ2-7; possible D gene TRBD2, 6 bases. The germline V gene has CDR1 GTSNPN and CDR2 SVGIG (reference sequence). This CDR3 spans 14 amino acids. Trimming took 0 bases from V and 5 from J, leaving 14 bases between them. CDR3: CAWSVQAGSHEQYF. CDR3 DNA: TGTGCCTGGAGTGTACAGGCGGGGTCCCACGAGCAGTACTTC.